The rows below give T cell receptor beta chains drawn from one sample of a study of brain T cells in children with intractable seizures. Measured with immunoSEQ multiplex PCR; TCRdb has only the in-frame clones, and not every one. The table lists hundreds of thousands of clones, about 94% of them singletons. Sequencing was performed on peripheral blood, taken more than 4 months after surgery. The receptors derive from a boy younger than two with tuberous sclerosis and intractable seizures. Both conserved end residues are part of each CDR3. The D gene is left open where the match is weak. Clone size is given for some rows only: seen once, a few or many times, or a class if the clone is expanded.

j_gene,abundance,v_gene,d_gene,CDR3aa,CDR3nt
TRBJ2-7,once,TRBV6-1,TRBD2,CASSGDPSGNPYEQYF,TGTGCCAGCAGTGGCGATCCTAGCGGGAATCCCTACGAGCAGTACTTC
TRBJ1-1,.,TRBV4-1,.,CASSHTPGHRDYTEAFF,TGCGCCAGCAGCCATACACCGGGACACAGGGACTACACTGAAGCTTTCTTT
TRBJ2-1,.,TRBV7-9,.,CASSWGEQFF,TGTGCCAGCAGCTGGGGGGAGCAGTTCTTC
TRBJ1-1,.,TRBV18,.,CASSLKRESVNAEAFF,TGTGCCAGCTCACTCAAGCGGGAGAGCGTGAACGCTGAAGCTTTCTTT
TRBJ2-3,.,TRBV6-6,.,CASSYPGRLSTDTQYF,TGTGCCAGCAGTTACCCGGGACGGCTGAGCACAGATACGCAGTATTTT
TRBJ1-5,.,TRBV12-3/TRBV12-4,.,CASATGRRQPQHF,TGTGCCAGCGCAACCGGCCGCCGCCAGCCCCAGCATTTT
TRBJ1-2,.,TRBV9,.,CASRGGGTLDYGYTF,TGTGCCAGCAGGGGAGGGGGGACCCTCGACTATGGCTACACCTTC
TRBJ1-1,.,TRBV4-1,.,CASSQVSGGTEAFF,TGCGCCAGCAGCCAAGTATCCGGGGGCACTGAAGCTTTCTTT
TRBJ2-2,.,TRBV4-1,.,CASSQGLAGKLGELFF,TGCGCCAGCAGCCAAGGATTAGCAGGGAAGTTGGGGGAGCTGTTTTTT
TRBJ1-2,.,TRBV10-1,.,CASSAGSGYGYTF,TGCGCCAGCAGTGCCGGGTCGGGCTATGGCTACACCTTC
TRBJ2-3,.,TRBV10-2,TRBD2,CASSELQRGGLSKLTDTQYF,TGCGCCAGCAGTGAGTTGCAGCGGGGGGGCCTTTCAAAGCTGACAGATACGCAGTATTTT
TRBJ1-4,.,TRBV12-3/TRBV12-4,.,CASTSFGEKLFF,TGTGCCAGCACCAGCTTCGGGGAAAAACTGTTTTTT
TRBJ1-5,.,TRBV4-1,TRBD1,CASSQDWTGIKQPQHF,TGCGCCAGCAGCCAAGATTGGACAGGGATAAAACAGCCCCAGCATTTT
TRBJ2-5,.,TRBV5-1,TRBD1,CASSWTWTGQETQYF,TGCGCCAGCAGCTGGACCTGGACAGGTCAAGAGACCCAGTACTTC
TRBJ1-1,once,TRBV10-2,TRBD1,CASRTHHLQGQFLTEAFF,TGCGCCAGCAGGACACACCATCTACAGGGGCAGTTTTTGACTGAAGCTTTCTTT
TRBJ2-1,.,TRBV5-4,TRBD2,CASSFLGGKGSVNEQFF,TGTGCCAGCAGCTTCCTCGGGGGGAAGGGGTCCGTTAATGAGCAGTTCTTC
TRBJ1-1,.,TRBV11-2,TRBD1,CASSLGQRGLNTEAFF,TGTGCCAGCAGCTTAGGTCAGAGGGGGCTGAACACTGAAGCTTTCTTT
TRBJ1-2,few,TRBV19,.,CASSIYPGDYGYTF,TGTGCCAGTAGTATATACCCAGGGGACTATGGCTACACCTTC